What follows are 28 T cell receptor beta chains derived from one specimen sequenced in a study of blood T cell repertoires in COVID-19. Assay used: immunoSEQ multiplex PCR; TCRdb lists only in-frame clones, some missing. The sample records a few hundred thousand clones, about 87% being singletons. The sample taken for sequencing was peripheral blood. These receptors were collected from a man aged 60 to 69 who had recovered from COVID-19.

V is TRBV21-1 and J is TRBJ1-6. TRBV21-1 is tagged as a pseudogene. The CDR3 spans 14 residues. The CDR3 DNA follows: TGTGCCAGCAGCAAAGCTTGCGTGAGATCACCCCTCCACTTT. Protein product: CASSKACVRSPLHF.

The CDR3 DNA reads TGTGCCAGCAGCTTAGTCACCCTCTCGGGTTCACCCCTCCACTTT. Amino acid sequence: CASSLVTLSGSPLHF. The rearrangement links TRBV7-8 to TRBJ1-6; D is unresolved. The CDR3 has 15 residues. Trimming stripped 1 base from V and 9 bases from J, with 13 bases between. Per germline, CDR1 SGHVS and CDR2 FQNEAQ.

This clone appeared a few times. This chain joins TRBV6-4 and TRBJ2-3; D not certain. Trimming left V 6 bases short and J 5 bases short, with 12 bases between. The CDR3 is 13 residues long. Germline lookup yields CDR1 MRHNA and CDR2 SNTAGT. CDR3 nucleotide sequence: TGTGCCAGCAGCCGAGACCCGGGAGATACGCAGTATTTT. Residues: CASSRDPGDTQYF.

The chain employs TRBV21-1 and TRBJ2-7; the table's D call of TRBD1 was not tested on the DNA. TRBV21-1 is designated a pseudogene. The CDR3 length is 14 residues. The CDR3 DNA is TGTGCCAGCAGCAAAGTACCGACAGGCTACGAGCAGTACTTC. Its protein is CASSKVPTGYEQYF.

The CDR3 region has the DNA TGCGCCAGCAGCCAAGACGCACAGCCGAAGCCCCAGCATTTT. Its translation: CASSQDAQPKPQHF. This chain connects TRBV4-3 to TRBJ1-5; D gene ambiguous. CDR1 is LGHNA and CDR2 is YSLEER in the germline V gene. The CDR3 totals 14 residues. The V gene lost 0 bases and the J gene lost 8 bases, with 11 bases spanning the gap.

The CDR3 reads CASSNSGGVYEQYF. The CDR3 DNA sequence: TGTGCCAGCAGTAATTCAGGGGGTGTTTACGAGCAGTACTTC. The chain couples TRBV6-5 to TRBJ2-7, with TRBD1 identical over 7 bases. Germline assignment: CDR1 MNHEY and CDR2 SVGAGI. With 5 bases clipped from V and 4 bases from J, the junction kept 8 bases outside the gene matches. The CDR3 sequence is 14 residues long.

The chain has TRBV6-5 and TRBJ2-5; 10 positions agree with TRBD2. J lost 4 bases, V lost 1 base, and 6 bases had no gene match. There are 16 residues in the CDR3. Germline V gene data show CDR1 as MNHEY and CDR2 as SVGAGI. CDR3 in DNA: TGTGCCAGCAGTTACTTGGCTAGCGGGAGACGAGAGACCCAGTACTTC. Its translation is CASSYLASGRRETQYF.

The V gene is TRBV28, the J gene TRBJ1-6; 7 nucleotides line up with TRBD1. Trimming took 6 bases from V and 10 from J; bases not matched to a gene: 6. CDR1 is MDHEN and CDR2 is SYDVKM in the germline V gene. CDR3 length: 13 residues. The CDR3 loop reads CASRDGTESPLHF. CDR3 in DNA: TGTGCCAGCAGGGACGGGACAGAGTCACCCCTCCACTTT.

V gene TRBV9 combines with J gene TRBJ2-3, with a tentative D call TRBD1 (6 bases). With 3 bases removed from V and 0 bases from J, the gap between germline ends came to 14 bases. The CDR3 length is 16 residues. Germline lookup yields CDR1 SGDLS and CDR2 YYNGEE. The CDR3 DNA is TGTGCCAGCAGCGCCGCTATAACAGGGAGCACAGATACGCAGTATTTT. It is translated as CASSAAITGSTDTQYF.

The chain has TRBV6-2 or TRBV6-3 and TRBJ1-4, with 7 bases aligning to TRBD1. After removal of 4 bases from V and 2 bases from J, the junction contained 4 bases not matched to a gene. Germline loops: CDR1 MNHEY, CDR2 SVGEGT. CDR3 length: 15 residues. DNA of the CDR3: TGTGCCAGCAGTTGGGCGGACAGGACTAATGAAAAACTGTTTTTT. Its protein product is CASSWADRTNEKLFF.

The chain employs TRBV25-1 and TRBJ1-2; D is possibly TRBD1 (6 bases). Per the germline V gene, CDR1 is MGHDK and CDR2 is SYGVNS. This CDR3 contains 14 residues. Trimming shortened V by 5 bases and J by 7 bases, and 17 bases separated the two germline ends. CDR3 bases: TGTGCCAGCAGTCCATACAGGGAGACGGGTGGCTACACCTTC. Translated: CASSPYRETGGYTF.

This clone was found once. The CDR3 reads CASSYWAQRGTDTQYF. The CDR3 nucleotides read TGTGCCAGCAGTTACTGGGCGCAGCGGGGCACAGATACGCAGTATTTT. The genes are TRBV6-2 or TRBV6-3 and TRBJ2-3; perhaps TRBD2 as D (6 bases). The ends were cut back, 1 base at V and 1 base at J, with 12 bases in the middle. From germline, CDR1 is MNHEY and CDR2 SVGEGT. The CDR3 contains 16 residues.

The rearrangement joins TRBV28 to TRBJ1-1; the match to TRBD1 covers 8 bases. CDR3 length equals 14 residues. After removal of 7 bases from V and 4 bases from J, the junction contained 8 bases not matched to a gene. Germline V CDR1 and CDR2: MDHEN, SYDVKM. CDR3 sequence reads: CASILQGTGTEAFF. DNA for the CDR3: TGTGCCAGCATCTTACAGGGGACAGGCACTGAAGCTTTCTTT.

This clone was found a few times. The rearrangement joins TRBV5-6 to TRBJ2-5; D is undetermined. CDR3 length equals 13 residues. Germline V gene lookup returns CDR1 SGHDT and CDR2 YYEEEE. V shed 0 bases and J shed 3 bases, with 6 bases lying between them. The CDR3 here is CASSLGGKETQYF. The CDR3 coding sequence is TGTGCCAGCAGCTTGGGCGGTAAAGAGACCCAGTACTTC.

In DNA, the CDR3 is TGTGCCAGCAGCTTGGCGGGGTCGCGGGAGGGCCCAGAGACCCAGTACTTC. Protein product: CASSLAGSREGPETQYF. The gene calls are TRBV5-4 and TRBJ2-5, with 9 bases that match TRBD2. The CDR3 covers 17 residues. Per germline, CDR1 SGHNT and CDR2 YYREEE (reference sequence). V shed 0 bases and J 4 bases; nucleotides not matched to a gene: 10. Variable domain in full (rest from reference TRBV5-4 and TRBJ2-5): ETGVTQSPTHLIKTRGQQVTLRCSSQSGHNTVSWYQQALGQGPQFIFQYYREEENGRGNFPPRFSGLQFPNYSSELNVNALELDDSALYLCASSLAGSREGPETQYFGPGTRLLVL.

The chain couples TRBV7-9 to TRBJ1-1; 8 nucleotides match TRBD1. Germline V gene data show CDR1 as SEHNR and CDR2 as FQNEAQ (reference sequence). The CDR3 contains 12 residues. The ends lost 5 bases at V and 8 bases at J; junction bases unmatched: 4. CDR3 coding DNA: TGTGCCAGCAGCCGTGGACAGGGCGAAGCTTTCTTT. Amino acid sequence: CASSRGQGEAFF.

The CDR3 loop is CASRAGGKEGTEAFF. For the CDR3, the DNA is TGTGCCAGCCGAGCAGGGGGCAAGGAAGGTACTGAAGCTTTCTTT. The chain carries TRBV9 and TRBJ1-1, with 8 bases lining up with TRBD1. The CDR3 is 15 residues long. The germline V gene encodes CDR1 SGDLS and CDR2 YYNGEE. V shed 7 bases, J shed 5 bases, and the junction held 13 bases outside the gene matches.

The chain carries TRBV7-3 and TRBJ1-1; D is unclear. V lost 5 bases and J 4 bases, leaving 20 bases between the germline ends. The length of the CDR3 is 16 residues. CDR1 is SGHTA and CDR2 is FQGTGA in the germline V gene. In DNA form, the CDR3 reads TGTGCCAGCAGCCCGACGTTGCGGGTGTCCGGCACTGAAGCTTTCTTT. Translated, it gives CASSPTLRVSGTEAFF.

This sequence joins TRBV12-3 or TRBV12-4 and TRBJ2-1; TRBD2 is a possible D gene (6 bases). This CDR3 spans 11 amino acids. Trimming left V 6 bases short and J 8 bases short, with 8 bases between. The CDR3 nucleotides are TGTGCCAGCAGGCGGGGAGATGAGCAGTTCTTC. This translates into CASRRGDEQFF.

The gene calls are TRBV6-1 and TRBJ1-2; maybe TRBD1 (5 bases). Germline lookup yields CDR1 MNHNS and CDR2 SASEGT. The CDR3 consists of 13 residues. V lost 0 bases to trimming and J lost 13 bases, with 15 bases between them. The DNA of the CDR3 is TGTGCCAGCAGTGAAGCGGCAGTCCAGGGCGGCACCTTC. Translation: CASSEAAVQGGTF.

This clone showed up just once. J is TRBJ2-7 and V is TRBV24-1; TRBD1 agrees at 8 bases. V shed 5 bases, J shed 2 bases, and the junction held 7 bases outside the gene matches. The CDR3 runs to 15 residues. Germline CDR1 is KGHDR and CDR2 is SFDVKD. CDR3 sequence reads: CATSARTGHPYEQYF. The CDR3 DNA sequence: TGTGCCACCAGTGCTCGGACAGGGCACCCCTACGAGCAGTACTTC.

This clone was found once. The chain recombines TRBV27 with TRBJ1-2; 10 bases match TRBD1. CDR3 length equals 14 residues. The junction had 6 bases not matched to a gene; V was cut back by 3 bases and J by 8 bases. From germline, CDR1 is MNHEY and CDR2 SMNVEV (reference sequence). DNA of the CDR3: TGTGCCAGCAGTTTTGTGGGACAGGGGTTGGGCTACACCTTC. It codes for CASSFVGQGLGYTF.

In this sample, this clone turned up once. The rearrangement links TRBV9 to TRBJ2-2; a weak D match, TRBD1 (5 bases). CDR3 length equals 15 residues. Looked up from germline, CDR1 is SGDLS and CDR2 is YYNGEE. Trimming shortened V by 0 bases and J by 2 bases, and 8 bases separated the two germline ends. This CDR3 reads CASSVGQSNTGELFF. The CDR3 nucleotides read TGTGCCAGCAGCGTAGGACAGAGCAACACCGGGGAGCTGTTTTTT. Based on the CDR3 plus reference TRBV9 and TRBJ2-2, the full variable domain is DSGVTQTPKHLITATGQRVTLRCSPRSGDLSVYWYQQSLDQGLQFLIQYYNGEERAKGNILERFSAQQFPDLHSELNLSSLELGDSALYFCASSVGQSNTGELFFGEGSRLTVL.

The V call is TRBV6-5, the J call TRBJ1-5; 11 nucleotides agree with TRBD1. V lost 5 bases and J lost 4; bases outside the gene matches: 4. Germline CDR1 reads MNHEY; CDR2 reads SVGAGI. The CDR3 extends over 15 amino acids. CDR3 nucleotide sequence: TGTGCCAGCAGTAGGACAGGGGGCCGAAATCAGCCCCAGCATTTT. Amino acid sequence: CASSRTGGRNQPQHF.

J is TRBJ1-1 and V is TRBV11-2; D gene ambiguous. Germline CDR1 reads SGHAT; CDR2 reads FQNNGV. This CDR3 comprises 14 residues. Trimming removed 5 bases from V and 1 base from J, with 11 bases in between. The CDR3 reads CASSGEGGNTEAFF. The CDR3 DNA reads TGTGCCAGCAGCGGAGAGGGAGGGAACACTGAAGCTTTCTTT.

The J gene is TRBJ1-2, the V gene TRBV18; D remains unclear. CDR1 and CDR2 (germline): KGHSH, LQKENI. The CDR3 has 15 amino acids. V lost 2 bases and J 2 bases, leaving 12 bases between the germline ends. Here the CDR3 reads CASSPGTAGNYGYTF. The CDR3 DNA follows: TGTGCCAGCTCACCAGGTACCGCGGGAAACTATGGCTACACCTTC. Drawing the rest from reference TRBV18 and TRBJ1-2, the complete variable domain is NAGVMQNPRHLVRRRGQEARLRCSPMKGHSHVYWYRQLPEEGLKFMVYLQKENIIDESGMPKERFSAEFPKEGPSILRIQQVVRGDSAAYFCASSPGTAGNYGYTFGSGTRLTVV.

V gene TRBV5-4 combines with J gene TRBJ2-2; 7 bases line up with TRBD2. V was pared by 3 bases and J by 6 bases, with 11 bases of the junction left unmatched. This CDR3 comprises 16 residues. Per the germline V gene, CDR1 is SGHNT and CDR2 is YYREEE (reference sequence). The CDR3 loop is CASSSLRGNLAGELFF. DNA of the CDR3: TGTGCCAGCAGCTCTCTGCGGGGGAACCTGGCCGGGGAGCTGTTTTTT.

CDR3 nucleotide sequence: TGTGCCAGCCGGGGACTAGGGGCGTACACCGGGGAGCTGTTTTTT. This translates into CASRGLGAYTGELFF. This rearrangement joins TRBV25-1 to TRBJ2-2; 8 nucleotides align to TRBD2. The V segment lost 8 bases and the J segment 3 bases; nucleotides outside the gene matches: 8. This CDR3 spans 15 amino acids. Germline V lookup: CDR1 MGHDK, CDR2 SYGVNS.